This T cell receptor (beta chain) was retrieved from a study of long-term antiretroviral therapy in people with HIV (dated by TCRdb to 2021 to 2024). Context from the whole study: The earliest samples were collected approximately a decade before the 2015 WHO recommendation for immediate ART, a period when ART was typically delayed until CD4 counts fell. Whether ART initiation and durable HIV suppression were associated with changes in peripheral blood TRB repertoire composition and diversity was tested in a retrospective serial study. The cohort contributed about 200 cryopreserved PBMC samples from under 35 adults with confirmed HIV infection, collected serially over a mean of about six years (range 1-12). Among the 30 to 35 participants with HIV, fewer than twelve were female. No cross-contamination during QIAcube processing turned up in test extractions that ran a monoclonal T-cell line alongside some 34 polyclonal samples. General study outcomes and caveats: Inferences about post-ART repertoire changes are limited because no data were available on ART adherence, viral resistance or therapy changes. Limited PBMC availability meant only the TCR beta chain was sequenced, without alpha chain pairing. The samples span the years 2004 to 2017, and the ART regimens used at that time may not be as effective as current regimens. Starting ART was linked to a significant rise in TRB diversity, yet even with long-term ART the diversity remained significantly lower than in transplant donor controls. Because pre-ART samples had limited cell numbers, unsorted PBMC were profiled rather than sorted CD4+ and CD8+ T cells. Compared with controls, HIV repertoires had narrower CDR3 length ranges, and the network structure pointed to an antigen-experienced repertoire that shifted only slightly toward naive after ART. At every time point, the repertoire was dominated by expanded TRB clones first identified before ART initiation, although this dominance fluctuated and, in many PLHIV, declined after ART.

The CDR3, from cysteine to phenylalanine, totals 19 residues. The sequence is cut down to CDR3 DNA, 57 bases in frame from base 1. Participants were included only if at least one PBMC sample before ART initiation and at least two post-ART samples were available. Every participant with HIV received treatment in the United States of America. Before DNA extraction, cryopreserved samples of roughly 0.9-11 million PBMC were thawed and then washed. At the time of the earliest PBMC sample, participants with HIV were aged between about 20 and 60 years. Per participant, PBMC samples came from 1-4 timepoints prior to ART initiation and 2-8 timepoints following ART initiation, for a median of 7 samples. For every participant, serial HIV viral load, CD4+ T-cell count, ART history and demographic data were obtained. A Qiagen kit on a QIAcube was used to extract genomic DNA from unsorted PBMC, with samples processed in batches of 12.

A note on this clone: The target of this receptor is not known. Per-base quality was not reported, and no clone a single base away is much larger than it.

The immunoSEQ hsTCRB v3.0 assay was used at survey level resolution to sequence the TRB variable region. The target sequencing depth for TRB was 40,000-50,000 T-cell genomes per sample. TRB libraries were pooled and sequenced on an Illumina MiSeq using a v3 150-cycle kit. For the original study's pipeline: Repertoire analysis was performed in R inside a reproducible Nextflow workflow that covered QC, data transformation and analysis. LymphoSeq2, an R package for AIRR-Seq data exploration, was used to implement custom analyses. After excluding a few samples that yielded fewer than 5000 total TRB sequences, approximately 180 HIV repertoires remained for analysis. Among the roughly 190 retained HIV repertoires, 55 to 65 were collected before ART initiation and more than 120 after ART initiation. Repertoires were downsampled to 5000 TRB nucleotide sequences, and summary statistics were averaged over 100 downsampling iterations. Only TRB sequences with CDR3 regions of at least seven amino acids were retained for analysis. Two measures captured diversity: a Shannon entropy-derived clonality score and the Gini coefficient. In repertoire networks, the top 5000 CDR3 amino acid sequences were linked whenever an edit distance of one separated two sequences. For TRB CDR3 amino acid sequences, antigen specificity groups and MHC restriction were predicted with GLIPH2. To flag known associations with CMV, EBV, HIV or tissue antigens, CDR3 amino acid sequences were compared against VDJdb and McPAS-TCR. Pre-ART, post-ART and control groups were compared with Wilcoxon signed-rank tests and Holm-Bonferroni correction. In TCRdb, the immuneACCESS table is reduced to in-frame sequences with V and J assigned. These tables do not hold every clone; where another copy was compared, an unresolved V gene accounts for under half, and the others remain unexplained. V, J and clone size derive from that table, while D and trimming were established from the DNA sequence. In all, the sample holds over 30,000 clones, and roughly 97% of those were seen once. The ten top clones hold approximately 2.9% of the sample.

The receptor comes from a man between 25 and 39 years old with HIV. The V and J genes are TRBV21-1 and TRBJ2-2; the table gives TRBD1 as D, unverified against the DNA. TRBV21-1 is termed a pseudogene. Here the sequenced sample was unsorted PBMCs, taken 6.9 years after starting antiretroviral therapy. The bases read TGTGCCAGCAGCAAATCGGGACAGGGAAAGAAGTCGGTCACCGGGGAGCTGTTTTTT. The encoded protein is CASSKSGQGKKSVTGELFF.